This T cell receptor beta chain comes out of a study of cytomegalovirus exposure and HLA in healthy donors. Notes on the study in general: Altogether, around 160 TCR beta chains were recorded as cytomegalovirus-associated. The TCR clusters that emerged in the first cohort tended, a later analysis found, to co-occur in the approximately 130 validation repertoires.

A remark on this clone: Its antigen is not known.

Germline values: CDR1 SGHAT, CDR2 FQNNGV. This CDR3 has 13 amino acids. The V end lost 0 bases, the J end lost 15 bases, and 15 bases lay between the germline ends. Sequencing used immunoSEQ multiplex PCR; TCRdb keeps in-frame clones, though not all of them. The sample lists 160,000 or so clones, approximately 90% occurring once. The receptor comes from a man between 18 and 35 years old in good health and CMV-seronegative. The source material was PBMCs. The chain combines TRBV11-2 with TRBJ2-1; a possible D gene is TRBD1 (5 bases). In DNA form, the CDR3 reads TGTGCCAGCAGCTTAGATGATCACAGGCGGTCGTTCTTC. Protein: CASSLDDHRRSFF.